This T cell receptor beta chain is from a study of T cells expressing NK-cell markers. On the study more broadly: The study sequenced eight donors, seven HCMV-seropositive and one seronegative.

After re-calling the 5' RACE reads, TCRdb lists one entry per CDR3 protein, DNA absent. The specimen's table records about 260,000 distinct CDR3 sequences. The CDR3 is 13 residues long. Germline CDR1 SGHRS, CDR2 YFSETQ. The chain links TRBV5-1 to TRBJ1-2; the TCRdb call, TRBD1, lacks DNA for checking. The sequenced sample was blood T cells: a sorted CD56 or NKG2C T cell subset, CD4+ or CD8+ T cells, or bulk PBMC T cells (not recorded which). The origin of this receptor is a woman between 18 and 69 years old in good health. CDR3 sequence: CASSLFARVGYTF.